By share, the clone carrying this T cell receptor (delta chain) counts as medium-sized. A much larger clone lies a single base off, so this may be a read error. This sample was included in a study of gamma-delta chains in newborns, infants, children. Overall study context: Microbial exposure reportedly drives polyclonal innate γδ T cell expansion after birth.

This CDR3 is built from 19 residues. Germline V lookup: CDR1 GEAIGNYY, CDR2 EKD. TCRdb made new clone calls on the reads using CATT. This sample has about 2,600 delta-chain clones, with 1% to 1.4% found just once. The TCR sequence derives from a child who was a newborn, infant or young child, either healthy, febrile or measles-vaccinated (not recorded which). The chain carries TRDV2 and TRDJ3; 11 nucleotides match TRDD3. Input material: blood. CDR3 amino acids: CARDKVLGDSSWDTRQMFF. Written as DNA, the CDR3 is TGTGCCCGTGACAAAGTACTGGGGGATAGCTCCTGGGACACCCGACAGATGTTTTTC.